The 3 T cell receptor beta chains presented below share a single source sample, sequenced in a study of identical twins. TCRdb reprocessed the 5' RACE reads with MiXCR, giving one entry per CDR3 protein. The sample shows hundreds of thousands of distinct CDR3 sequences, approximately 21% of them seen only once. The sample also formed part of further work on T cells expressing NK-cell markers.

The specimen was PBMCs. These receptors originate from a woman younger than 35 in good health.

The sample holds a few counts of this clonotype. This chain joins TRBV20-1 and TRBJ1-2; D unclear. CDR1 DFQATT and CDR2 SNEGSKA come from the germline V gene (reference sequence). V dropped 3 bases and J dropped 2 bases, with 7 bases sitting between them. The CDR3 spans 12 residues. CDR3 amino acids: CSASTVNYGYTF. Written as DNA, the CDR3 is TGCAGTGCTAGCACGGTCAACTATGGCTACACCTTC.

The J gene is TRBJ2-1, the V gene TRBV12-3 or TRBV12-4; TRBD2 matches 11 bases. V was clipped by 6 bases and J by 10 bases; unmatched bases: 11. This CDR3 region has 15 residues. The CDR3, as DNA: TGTGCCAGCAGCCGTAGCGGGAGGGCCCAAAGGGAGCAGTTCTTC. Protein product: CASSRSGRAQREQFF.

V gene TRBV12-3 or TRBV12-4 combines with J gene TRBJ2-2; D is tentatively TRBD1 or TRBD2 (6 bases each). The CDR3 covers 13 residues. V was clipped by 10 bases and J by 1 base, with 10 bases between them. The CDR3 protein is CATEGQNTGELFF. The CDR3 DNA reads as TGTGCCACGGAGGGACAGAACACCGGGGAGCTGTTTTTT.